This record looks at one T cell receptor beta chain sequence and its context. At one end the junction does not follow the germline gene, possibly because of a read error. The entry originates in a study of CD8+ T cells in alopecia areata. Study overall: Treated individuals took tofacitinib by mouth, 5 to 10 mg twice daily. It was 6 to 18 months of tofacitinib, and then there were 6 months off drug.

As the sequencing template, cDNA was produced by extracting RNA and reverse transcribing it. The repertoire was sequenced with immunoSEQ multiplex PCR; TCRdb's copy has only in-frame clones and lacks some. The sample lists around 140,000 clones; 51% were seen once. CDR3 size: 13 residues. Germline V lookup: CDR1 SGHAT, CDR2 FQNNGV. T lymphocytes (CD4+ and CD8+) were sorted from PBMCs. The material sequenced was CD4+ T cells sorted from blood, taken at week 0. This sequence originates from a human donor with alopecia areata. The chain recombines TRBV11-2 with TRBJ2-7, with TRBD1 identical over 9 bases. CDR3 in DNA: TGTGCCAGCAGCTTAGAAACAGGGGGCAGAGTTAAGTTC. It translates to CASSLETGGRVKF.